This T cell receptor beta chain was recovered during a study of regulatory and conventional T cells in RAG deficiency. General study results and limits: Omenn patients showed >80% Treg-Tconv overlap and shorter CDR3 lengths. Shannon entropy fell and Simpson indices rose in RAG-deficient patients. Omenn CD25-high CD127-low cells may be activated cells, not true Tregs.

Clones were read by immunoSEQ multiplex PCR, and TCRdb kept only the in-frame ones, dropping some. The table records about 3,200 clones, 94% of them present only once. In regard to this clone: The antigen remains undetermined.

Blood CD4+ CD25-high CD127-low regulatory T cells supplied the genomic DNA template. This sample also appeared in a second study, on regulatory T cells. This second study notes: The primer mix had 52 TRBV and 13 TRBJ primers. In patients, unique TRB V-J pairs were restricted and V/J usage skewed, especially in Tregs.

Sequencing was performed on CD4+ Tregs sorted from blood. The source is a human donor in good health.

The CDR3 DNA reads as TGTGCCAGCAGTTTGGTAAATTCACCCCTCCACTTT. Translating it yields CASSLVNSPLHF. The chain combines TRBV28 with TRBJ1-6; no clear D. This CDR3 contains 12 residues. Germline V lookup: CDR1 MDHEN, CDR2 SYDVKM. Trimming removed 3 bases from V and 7 bases from J, with 4 bases in between.